Shown below are 7 T cell receptor beta chains from a single sample sequenced in a study of OX40 agonist ivuxolimab in advanced cancers. Profiled with immunoSEQ multiplex PCR; TCRdb holds only in-frame clones, not every one. The sample contains 40,000 to 55,000 clones, about four fifths of which appear only once. Sequenced here: CD4+ or CD8+ T cells sorted from blood, sampled in a trial of the OX40 agonist ivuxolimab. The source of these receptors is an adult with an advanced solid tumor such as melanoma, head and neck, liver or kidney cancer.

A remark on this clone: Other DNA sequences in the same sample also yield this CDR3. The rearrangement uses TRBV6-1 and TRBJ2-5; 7 bases fit TRBD2. Per germline, CDR1 MNHNS and CDR2 SASEGT. The junction had 5 bases not matched to a gene; V was cut back by 0 bases and J by 1 base. The CDR3 has 16 residues. CDR3 DNA sequence: TGTGCCAGCAGTGAAGCCCCTAGCGGAGCCCAAGAGACCCAGTACTTC. Its translation: CASSEAPSGAQETQYF.

In the case of this clone: The sample carries other DNA sequences with the same CDR3. The J gene is TRBJ2-3, the V gene TRBV5-6, with D possibly matching TRBD1 (6 bases). Per the germline V gene, CDR1 is SGHDT and CDR2 is YYEEEE. Trimming shortened V by 2 bases and J by 2 bases, and 9 bases separated the two germline ends. The CDR3 length is 14 residues. The CDR3, as DNA: TGTGCCAGCAGCTTACAGGGCGCCACAGATACGCAGTATTTT. Its protein is CASSLQGATDTQYF.

The rearrangement links TRBV25-1 to TRBJ1-1; TRBD1 matches 9 bases. Trimming at V came to 7 bases and at J to 3 bases, leaving 6 bases not matched to a gene. Germline V gene sequence: CDR1 MGHDK, CDR2 SYGVNS. This CDR3 has 14 residues. The CDR3 region is CASNRGQGYTEAFF. The CDR3 DNA follows: TGTGCCAGCAACAGGGGACAGGGCTACACTGAAGCTTTCTTT.

In this sample, this clone turned up once. The gene calls are TRBV5-1 and TRBJ1-1; D is undetermined. The CDR3 loop spans 15 amino acids. V was pared by 4 bases and J by 0 bases, with 13 bases between. In germline, CDR1 is SGHRS, CDR2 YFSETQ. DNA for the CDR3: TGCGCCAGCAGCCCGAACCACGGCCTGAACACTGAAGCTTTCTTT. Translating gives CASSPNHGLNTEAFF.

CDR3 sequence (DNA): TGTGCCAGCAGCGCGGACAGGGGAGGAGAGACCCAGTACTTC. This gives the protein CASSADRGGETQYF. V is TRBV11-2 and J is TRBJ2-5, with 9 positions matching TRBD1. This CDR3 is built from 14 residues. Germline V gives CDR1 SGHAT, CDR2 FQNNGV. V lost 5 bases and J lost 4; bases outside the gene matches: 5.

This chain uses TRBV19 with TRBJ1-5; 7 bases agree with TRBD1. CDR3 length: 15 amino acids. In germline, CDR1 is LNHDA, CDR2 SQIVND (reference sequence). The V segment lost 4 bases and the J segment 4 bases; nucleotides outside the gene matches: 7. The CDR3 region is CASSTTGTANQPQHF. DNA for the CDR3: TGTGCCAGTAGTACAACCGGGACAGCAAATCAGCCCCAGCATTTT.

The chain joins TRBV19 to TRBJ2-1; no firm D call. The CDR3 runs 13 residues. V dropped 6 bases and J dropped 3 bases, with 9 bases sitting between them. The germline CDR1 and CDR2 sequences are LNHDA and SQIVND (reference sequence). The CDR3 loop reads CASSMVVYNEQFF. The DNA for the CDR3 is TGTGCCAGTAGCATGGTAGTCTACAATGAGCAGTTCTTC.